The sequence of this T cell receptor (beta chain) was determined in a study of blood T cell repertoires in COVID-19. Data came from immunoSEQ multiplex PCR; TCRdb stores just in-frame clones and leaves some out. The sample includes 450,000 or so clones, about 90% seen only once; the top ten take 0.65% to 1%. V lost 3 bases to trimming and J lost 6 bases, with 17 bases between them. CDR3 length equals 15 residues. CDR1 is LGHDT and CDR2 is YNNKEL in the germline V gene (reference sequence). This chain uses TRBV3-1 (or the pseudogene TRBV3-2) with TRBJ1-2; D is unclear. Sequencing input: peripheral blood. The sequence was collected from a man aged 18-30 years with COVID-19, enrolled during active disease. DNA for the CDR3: TGTGCCAGCAGCCAGGCCGCCGGGAGCAACGATGGCTACACCTTC. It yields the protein CASSQAAGSNDGYTF.